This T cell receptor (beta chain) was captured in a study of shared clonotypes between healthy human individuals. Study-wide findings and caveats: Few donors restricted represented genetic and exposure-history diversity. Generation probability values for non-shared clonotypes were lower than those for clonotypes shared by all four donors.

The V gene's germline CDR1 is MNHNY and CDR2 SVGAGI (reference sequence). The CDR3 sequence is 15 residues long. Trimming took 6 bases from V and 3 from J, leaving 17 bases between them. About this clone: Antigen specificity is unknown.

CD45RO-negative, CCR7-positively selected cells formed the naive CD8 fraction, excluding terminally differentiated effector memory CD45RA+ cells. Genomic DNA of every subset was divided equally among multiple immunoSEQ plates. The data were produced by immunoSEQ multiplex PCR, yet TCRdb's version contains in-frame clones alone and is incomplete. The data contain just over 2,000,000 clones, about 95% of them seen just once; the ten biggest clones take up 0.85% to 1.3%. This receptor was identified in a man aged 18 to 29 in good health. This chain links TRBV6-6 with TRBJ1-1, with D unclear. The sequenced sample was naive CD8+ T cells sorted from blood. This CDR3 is CASSIPGGRHTEAFF. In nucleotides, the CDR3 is TGTGCCAGCAGCATCCCTGGCGGGAGACACACTGAAGCTTTCTTT.